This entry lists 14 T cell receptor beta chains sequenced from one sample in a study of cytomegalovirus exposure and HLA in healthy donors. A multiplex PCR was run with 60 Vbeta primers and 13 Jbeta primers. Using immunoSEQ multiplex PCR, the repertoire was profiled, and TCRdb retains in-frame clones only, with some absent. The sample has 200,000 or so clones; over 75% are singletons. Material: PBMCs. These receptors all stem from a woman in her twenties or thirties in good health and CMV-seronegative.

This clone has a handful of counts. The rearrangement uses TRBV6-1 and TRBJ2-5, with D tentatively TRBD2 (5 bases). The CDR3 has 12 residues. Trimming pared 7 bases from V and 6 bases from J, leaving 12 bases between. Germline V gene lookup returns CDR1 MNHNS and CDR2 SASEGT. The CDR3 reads CASKRDWQTQYF. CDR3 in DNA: TGTGCCAGCAAGAGGGATTGGCAGACCCAGTACTTC.

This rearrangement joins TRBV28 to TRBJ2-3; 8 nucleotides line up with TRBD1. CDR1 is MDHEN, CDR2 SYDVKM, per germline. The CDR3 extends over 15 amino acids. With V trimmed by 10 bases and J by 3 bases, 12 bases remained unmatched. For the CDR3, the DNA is TGTGCCACCTTGACAGGGGAGAGTGGGACAGATACGCAGTATTTT. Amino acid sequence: CATLTGESGTDTQYF.

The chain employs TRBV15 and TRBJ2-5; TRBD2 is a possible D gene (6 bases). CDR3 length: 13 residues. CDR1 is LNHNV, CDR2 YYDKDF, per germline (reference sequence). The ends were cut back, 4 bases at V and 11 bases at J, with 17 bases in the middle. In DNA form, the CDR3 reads TGTGCCACCAGCACAGTGACTAGTGATGAGCAGTACTTC. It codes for CATSTVTSDEQYF. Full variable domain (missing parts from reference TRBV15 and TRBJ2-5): DAMVIQNPRYQVTQFGKPVTLSCSQTLNHNVMYWYQQKSSQAPKLLFHYYDKDFNNEADTPDNFQSRRPNTSFCFLDIRSPGLGDTAMYLCATSTVTSDEQYFGPGTRLLVL.

CDR3 amino acids: CASSPASEKLFF. DNA for the CDR3: TGTGCCAGCAGTCCCGCGAGTGAAAAACTGTTTTTT. This chain joins TRBV2 and TRBJ1-4; D unclear. Germline CDR1 is SNHLY and CDR2 is FYNNEI. The CDR3 runs 12 residues. Trimming cost V 5 bases and J 7 bases, with 8 bases left between them.

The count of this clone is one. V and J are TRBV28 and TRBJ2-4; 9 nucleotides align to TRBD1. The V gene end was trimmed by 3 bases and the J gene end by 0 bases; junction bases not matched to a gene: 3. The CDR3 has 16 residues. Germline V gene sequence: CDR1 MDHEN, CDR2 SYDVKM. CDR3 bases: TGTGCCAGCAGTTTCTACAGGGGGCTAGCCAAAAACATTCAGTACTTC. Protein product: CASSFYRGLAKNIQYF.

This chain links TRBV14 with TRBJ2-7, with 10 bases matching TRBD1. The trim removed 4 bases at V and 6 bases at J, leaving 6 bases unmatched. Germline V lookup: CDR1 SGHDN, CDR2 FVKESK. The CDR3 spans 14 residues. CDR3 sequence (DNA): TGTGCCAGCAGCCGAGGGACAGGGGCGTCCGAGCAGTACTTC. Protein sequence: CASSRGTGASEQYF.

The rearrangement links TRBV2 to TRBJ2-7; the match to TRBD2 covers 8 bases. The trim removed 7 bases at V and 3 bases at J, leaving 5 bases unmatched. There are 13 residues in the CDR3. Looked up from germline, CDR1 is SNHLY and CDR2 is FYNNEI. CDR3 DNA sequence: TGTGCCAGCACCGTGGGGACTAGCTACGAGCAGTACTTC. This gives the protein CASTVGTSYEQYF.

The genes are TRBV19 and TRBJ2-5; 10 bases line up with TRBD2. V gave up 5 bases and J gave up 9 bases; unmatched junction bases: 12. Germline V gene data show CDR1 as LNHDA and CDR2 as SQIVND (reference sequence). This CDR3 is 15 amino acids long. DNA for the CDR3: TGTGCCAGTAGTCATCTAGCGGGAGATAAGAGACCCCAGTACTTC. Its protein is CASSHLAGDKRPQYF. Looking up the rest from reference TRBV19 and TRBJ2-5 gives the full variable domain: DGGITQSPKYLFRKEGQNVTLSCEQNLNHDAMYWYRQDPGQGLRLIYYSQIVNDFQKGDIAEGYSVSREKKESFPLTVTSAQKNPTAFYLCASSHLAGDKRPQYFGPGTRLLVL.

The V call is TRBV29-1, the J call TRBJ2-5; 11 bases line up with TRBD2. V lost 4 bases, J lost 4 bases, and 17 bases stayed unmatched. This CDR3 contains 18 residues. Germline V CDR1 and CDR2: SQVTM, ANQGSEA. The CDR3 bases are TGCAGCGTTGTGGGGGGGGGTCCAGCTAGCGGGAGGACAGAGACCCAGTACTTC. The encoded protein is CSVVGGGPASGRTETQYF.

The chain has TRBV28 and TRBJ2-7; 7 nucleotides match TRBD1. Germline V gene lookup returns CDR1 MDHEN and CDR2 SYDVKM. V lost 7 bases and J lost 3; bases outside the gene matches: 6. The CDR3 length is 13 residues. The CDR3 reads CASTLRQGYEQYF. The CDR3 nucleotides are TGTGCCAGCACACTGAGACAGGGCTACGAGCAGTACTTC.

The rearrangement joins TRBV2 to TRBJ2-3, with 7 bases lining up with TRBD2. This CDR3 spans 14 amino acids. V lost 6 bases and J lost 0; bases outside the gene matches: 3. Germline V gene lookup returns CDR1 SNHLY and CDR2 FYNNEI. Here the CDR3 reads CASRISGSTDTQYF. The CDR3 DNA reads TGTGCCAGCAGGATTAGCGGGAGCACAGATACGCAGTATTTT.

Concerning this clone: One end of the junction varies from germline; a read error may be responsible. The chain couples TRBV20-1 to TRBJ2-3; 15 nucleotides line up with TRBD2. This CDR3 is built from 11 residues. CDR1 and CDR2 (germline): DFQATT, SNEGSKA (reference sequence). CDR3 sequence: CGTSGGYTQYF. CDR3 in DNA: TGTGGGACTAGCGGGGGGTATACGCAGTATTTT.

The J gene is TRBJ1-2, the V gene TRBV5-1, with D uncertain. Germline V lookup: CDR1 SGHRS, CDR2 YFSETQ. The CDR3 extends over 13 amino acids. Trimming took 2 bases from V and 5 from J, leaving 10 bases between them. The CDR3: CASSLLIEYGYTF. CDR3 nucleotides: TGCGCCAGCAGCTTATTGATCGAGTATGGCTACACCTTC.

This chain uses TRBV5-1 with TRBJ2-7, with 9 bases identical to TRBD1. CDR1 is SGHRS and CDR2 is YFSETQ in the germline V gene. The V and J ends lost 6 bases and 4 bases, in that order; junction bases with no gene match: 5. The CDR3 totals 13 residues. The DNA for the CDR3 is TGCGCCAGCACCGGGACAGGGCCATACGAGCAGTACTTC. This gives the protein CASTGTGPYEQYF. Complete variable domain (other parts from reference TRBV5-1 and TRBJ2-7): KAGVTQTPRYLIKTRGQQVTLSCSPISGHRSVSWYQQTPGQGLQFLFEYFSETQRNKGNFPGRFSGRQFSNSRSEMNVSTLELGDSALYLCASTGTGPYEQYFGPGTRLTVT.